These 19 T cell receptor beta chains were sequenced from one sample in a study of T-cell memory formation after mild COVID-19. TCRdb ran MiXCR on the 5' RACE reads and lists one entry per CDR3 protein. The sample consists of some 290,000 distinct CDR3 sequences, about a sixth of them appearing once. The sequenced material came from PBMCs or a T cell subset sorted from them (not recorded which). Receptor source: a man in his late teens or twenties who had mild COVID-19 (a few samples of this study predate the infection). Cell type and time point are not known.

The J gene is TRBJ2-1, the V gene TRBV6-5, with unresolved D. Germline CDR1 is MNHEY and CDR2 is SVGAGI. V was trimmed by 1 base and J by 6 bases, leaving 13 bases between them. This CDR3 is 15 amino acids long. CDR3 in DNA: TGTGCCAGCAGTTACTACACCTCCCCGGGCAATGAGCAGTTCTTC. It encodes CASSYYTSPGNEQFF.

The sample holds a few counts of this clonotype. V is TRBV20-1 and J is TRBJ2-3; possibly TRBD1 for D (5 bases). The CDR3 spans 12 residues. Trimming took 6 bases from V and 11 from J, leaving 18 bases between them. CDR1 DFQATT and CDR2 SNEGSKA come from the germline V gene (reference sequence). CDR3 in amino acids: CSAPTQGYGQYF. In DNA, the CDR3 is TGCAGTGCGCCGACGCAGGGATATGGGCAGTATTTT.

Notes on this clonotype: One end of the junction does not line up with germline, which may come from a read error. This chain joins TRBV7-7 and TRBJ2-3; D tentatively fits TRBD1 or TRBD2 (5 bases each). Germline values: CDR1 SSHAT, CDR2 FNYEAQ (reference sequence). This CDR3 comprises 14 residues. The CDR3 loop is CASSWDPSADTQYF. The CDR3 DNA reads TGTGCTAGCAGCTGGGACCCCTCGGCAGATACGCAGTATTTT. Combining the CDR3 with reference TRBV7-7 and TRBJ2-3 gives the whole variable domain GAGVSQSPRYKVTKRGQDVTLRCDPISSHATLYWYQQALGQGPEFLTYFNYEAQPDKSGLPSDRFSAERPEGSISTLTIQRTEQRDSAMYRCASSWDPSADTQYFGPGTRLTVL.

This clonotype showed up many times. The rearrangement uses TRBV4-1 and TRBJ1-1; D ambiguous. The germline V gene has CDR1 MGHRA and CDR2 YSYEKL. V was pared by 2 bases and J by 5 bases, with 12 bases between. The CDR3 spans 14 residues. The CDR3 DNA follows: TGCGCCAGCAGCCAACAAACCCTCCCGACTGAAGCTTTCTTT. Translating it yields CASSQQTLPTEAFF.

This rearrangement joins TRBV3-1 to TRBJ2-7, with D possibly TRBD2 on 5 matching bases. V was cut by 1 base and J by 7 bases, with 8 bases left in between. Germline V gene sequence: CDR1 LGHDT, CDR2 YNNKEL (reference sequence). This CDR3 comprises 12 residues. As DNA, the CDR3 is TGTGCCAGCAGCCAAGGTTCGGGGGAGCAGTACTTC. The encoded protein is CASSQGSGEQYF.

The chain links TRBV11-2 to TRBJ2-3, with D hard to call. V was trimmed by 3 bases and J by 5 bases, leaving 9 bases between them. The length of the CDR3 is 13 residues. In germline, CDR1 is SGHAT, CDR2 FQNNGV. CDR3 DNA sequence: TGTGCCAGCAGCTTTTTGTCCGAAGATACGCAGTATTTT. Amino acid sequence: CASSFLSEDTQYF.

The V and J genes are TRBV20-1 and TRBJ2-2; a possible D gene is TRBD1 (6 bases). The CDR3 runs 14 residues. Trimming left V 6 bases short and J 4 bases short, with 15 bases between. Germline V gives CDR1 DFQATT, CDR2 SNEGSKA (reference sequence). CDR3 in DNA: TGCAGTGCCAGGGTGGGGGCAGGCACCGGGGAGCTGTTTTTT. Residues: CSARVGAGTGELFF.

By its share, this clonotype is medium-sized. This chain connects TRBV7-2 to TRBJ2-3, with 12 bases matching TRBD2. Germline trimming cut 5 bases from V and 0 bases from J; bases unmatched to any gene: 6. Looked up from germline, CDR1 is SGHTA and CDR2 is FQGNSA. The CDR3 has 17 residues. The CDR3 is CASSPRTSGASTDTQYF. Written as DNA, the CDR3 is TGTGCCAGCAGCCCAAGGACTAGCGGGGCTAGCACAGATACGCAGTATTTT.

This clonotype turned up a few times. DNA of the CDR3: TGTGCCAGCAGTGGGCCGGGGAACAATGAGCAGTTCTTC. Translated, it gives CASSGPGNNEQFF. The gene calls are TRBV2 and TRBJ2-1; tentatively, D is TRBD2 (5 bases). The length of the CDR3 is 13 residues. The germline CDR1 and CDR2 sequences are SNHLY and FYNNEI. V lost 4 bases, J lost 5 bases, and 9 bases lay in between.

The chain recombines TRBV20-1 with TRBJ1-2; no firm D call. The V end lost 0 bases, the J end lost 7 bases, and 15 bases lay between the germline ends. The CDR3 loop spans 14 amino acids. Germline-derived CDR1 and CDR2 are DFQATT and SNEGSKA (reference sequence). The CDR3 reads CSARDDPGVPGYTF. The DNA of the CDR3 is TGCAGTGCTAGAGATGATCCGGGTGTACCTGGCTACACCTTC.

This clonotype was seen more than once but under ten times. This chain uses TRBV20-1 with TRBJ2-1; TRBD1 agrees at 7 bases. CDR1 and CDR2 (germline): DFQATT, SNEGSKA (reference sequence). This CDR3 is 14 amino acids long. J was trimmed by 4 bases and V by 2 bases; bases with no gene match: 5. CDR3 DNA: TGCAGTGCTAGAATCGGCAGGGGGTACAATGAGCAGTTCTTC. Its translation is CSARIGRGYNEQFF.

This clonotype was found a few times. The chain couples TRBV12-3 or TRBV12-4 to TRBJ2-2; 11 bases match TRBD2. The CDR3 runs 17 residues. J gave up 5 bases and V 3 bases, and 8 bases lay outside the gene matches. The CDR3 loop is CASSFMPSGGRTGELFF. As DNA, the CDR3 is TGTGCCAGCAGTTTTATGCCTAGCGGGGGGAGGACCGGGGAGCTGTTTTTT.

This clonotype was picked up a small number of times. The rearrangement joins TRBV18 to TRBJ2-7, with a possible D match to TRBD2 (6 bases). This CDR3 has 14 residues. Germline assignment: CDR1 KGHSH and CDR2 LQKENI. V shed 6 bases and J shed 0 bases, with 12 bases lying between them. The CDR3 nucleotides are TGTGCCAGCTCTCCCGGGAGCAGCTCCTACGAGCAGTACTTC. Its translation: CASSPGSSSYEQYF.

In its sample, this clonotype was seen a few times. The CDR3 DNA sequence: TGTGCCAGCAGCGTATATGGCTACACCTTC. The encoded protein is CASSVYGYTF. This chain joins TRBV6-8 and TRBJ1-2; D call uncertain. The CDR3 totals 10 residues. V dropped 6 bases and J dropped 5 bases, with 4 bases sitting between them. CDR1 and CDR2 from the germline V gene are MNHGY and SAAAGT.

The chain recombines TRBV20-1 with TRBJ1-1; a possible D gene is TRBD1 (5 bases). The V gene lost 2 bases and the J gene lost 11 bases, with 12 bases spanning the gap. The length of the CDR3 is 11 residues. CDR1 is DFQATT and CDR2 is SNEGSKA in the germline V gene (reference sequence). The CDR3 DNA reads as TGCAGTGCTAGAAGGCAGGGAAAGGCTTTCTTT. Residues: CSARRQGKAFF.

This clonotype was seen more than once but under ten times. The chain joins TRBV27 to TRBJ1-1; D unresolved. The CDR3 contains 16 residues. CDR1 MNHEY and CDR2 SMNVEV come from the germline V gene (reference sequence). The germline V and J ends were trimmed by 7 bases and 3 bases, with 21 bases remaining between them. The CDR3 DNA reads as TGTGCCAGCACGTGGTCCGGGTTGCGGGCGCACACTGAAGCTTTCTTT. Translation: CASTWSGLRAHTEAFF.

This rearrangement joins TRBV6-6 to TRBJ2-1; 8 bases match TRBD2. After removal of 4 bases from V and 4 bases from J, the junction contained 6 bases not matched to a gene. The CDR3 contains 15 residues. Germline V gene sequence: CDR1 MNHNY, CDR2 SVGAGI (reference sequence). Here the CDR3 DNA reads TGTGCCAGCAGTTTTAGCGGGGCAGCTTACAATGAGCAGTTCTTC. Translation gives CASSFSGAAYNEQFF.

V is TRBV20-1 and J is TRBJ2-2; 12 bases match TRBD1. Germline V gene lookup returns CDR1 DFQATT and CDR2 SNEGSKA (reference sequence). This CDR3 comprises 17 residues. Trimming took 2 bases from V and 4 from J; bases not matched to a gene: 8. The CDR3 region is CSARSHAGQGATGELFF. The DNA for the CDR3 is TGCAGTGCTAGATCTCACGCGGGACAGGGGGCCACCGGGGAGCTGTTTTTT.

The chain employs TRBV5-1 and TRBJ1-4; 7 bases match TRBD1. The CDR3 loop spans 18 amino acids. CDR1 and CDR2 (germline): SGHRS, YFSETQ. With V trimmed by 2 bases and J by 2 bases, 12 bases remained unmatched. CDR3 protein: CASSFYLPTGVTNEKLFF. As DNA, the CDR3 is TGCGCCAGCAGCTTTTACCTACCAACAGGGGTGACTAATGAAAAACTGTTTTTT.